The clone carrying this TCR beta chain was detected once. What it recognizes is unknown. The entry originates in a study of cytomegalovirus exposure and HLA in healthy donors. Study results and limitations: There were approximately 150 TCR beta chains listed as cytomegalovirus-associated.

The CDR3 is 16 amino acids. V lost 2 bases to trimming and J lost 5 bases, with 18 bases between them. The germline gives CDR1 SNHLY, CDR2 FYNNEI. Profiling relied on immunoSEQ multiplex PCR, and the TCRdb table lists in-frame clones only, not all of them. The sample yields approximately 270,000 clones, about 90% seen once. The sequenced material came from PBMCs. The sequence derives from a man between 18 and 29 years old in good health and CMV-seropositive. The gene calls are TRBV2 and TRBJ1-2; no clear D. Here the CDR3 DNA reads TGTGCCAGCAGTGAAACTGGGCCTTCGGCCTATTATGGCTACACCTTC. It codes for CASSETGPSAYYGYTF.